This T cell receptor beta chain was retrieved from a study of vaccination effects on CD4 cells after COVID-19. About the research overall: Under the ViraFEST assay, PBMC were stimulated with viral peptide pools so that antigen-specific CD4+ T cells expanded. Sequencing was performed afterwards. PBMC cultures contained about 1.9 million cells per well, approximately 9.2 IU/ml IL-2 and approximately 9.9 ug/ml peptides. Findings and limits, study-wide: Pronounced clonal contraction occurred in clones induced by infection and by vaccine late after vaccination.

TCRdb keeps only in-frame clones here, not all; method: immunoSEQ multiplex PCR. The sample includes more than 45,000 clones, roughly 80% of them seen just once. At the end of nine to ten days of culture, CD4+ T cells were isolated. Comment on this clone: What it recognizes is unknown.

The CDR3 contains 11 residues. The V end lost 2 bases, the J end lost 4 bases, and 2 bases lay between the germline ends. CDR1 SGHRS and CDR2 YFSETQ come from the germline V gene. This sequence was found in a human donor who received a COVID-19 vaccine. The V gene is TRBV5-1, the J gene TRBJ2-3; no clear D gene. The input for sequencing was CD4+ T cells from PBMCs cultured without peptide, taken before COVID-19 vaccination. CDR3 amino acids: CASSLADTQYF. CDR3 DNA sequence: TGCGCCAGCAGCTTAGCAGATACGCAGTATTTT.